The next 30 T cell receptor beta chains were all read from a single sample in a study of OX40 agonist ivuxolimab in advanced cancers. Sequencing was performed with immunoSEQ multiplex PCR; in TCRdb, only in-frame clones are kept and a portion is missing. The sample lists fewer than 85,000 clones; 80% to 90% were seen once. This sample comprised CD4+ or CD8+ T cells sorted from blood, obtained in a trial of the OX40 agonist ivuxolimab. The origin of the receptors is an adult with an advanced solid tumor such as melanoma, head and neck, liver or kidney cancer.

The chain recombines TRBV18 with TRBJ1-1; D unclear. Germline V gene lookup returns CDR1 KGHSH and CDR2 LQKENI. This CDR3 has 14 amino acids. Trimming cost V 2 bases and J 0 bases, with 7 bases left between them. The CDR3 region is CASSPSVLNTEAFF. The CDR3 region has the DNA TGTGCCAGCTCACCAAGCGTCCTGAACACTGAAGCTTTCTTT. Supplemented by reference TRBV18 and TRBJ1-1, the full variable domain reads NAGVMQNPRHLVRRRGQEARLRCSPMKGHSHVYWYRQLPEEGLKFMVYLQKENIIDESGMPKERFSAEFPKEGPSILRIQQVVRGDSAAYFCASSPSVLNTEAFFGQGTRLTVV.

This clone appeared once. This chain connects TRBV28 to TRBJ1-2; no firm D call. Germline CDR1 reads MDHEN; CDR2 reads SYDVKM. The CDR3 extends over 13 amino acids. V was clipped by 7 bases and J by 4 bases, with 13 bases between them. In DNA, the CDR3 is TGTGCCAGCACCTCTCCGGCCGTCTATGGCTACACCTTC. Protein product: CASTSPAVYGYTF.

The rearrangement links TRBV6-6 to TRBJ2-7; 7 nucleotides match TRBD1. Germline V gene data show CDR1 as MNHNY and CDR2 as SVGAGI (reference sequence). V was pared by 6 bases and J by 0 bases, with 5 bases of the junction left unmatched. The CDR3 length is 14 residues. The CDR3 region is CASSGTASSYEQYF. In DNA, the CDR3 is TGTGCCAGCAGCGGGACAGCCAGCTCCTACGAGCAGTACTTC.

The V and J genes are TRBV5-5 and TRBJ2-7, with 11 bases aligning to TRBD1. The CDR3 spans 15 residues. The germline V gene has CDR1 SGHKS and CDR2 YYEKEE (reference sequence). J was trimmed by 0 bases and V by 4 bases; bases with no gene match: 3. The CDR3 nucleotides read TGTGCCAGCAGCCCTGGGACAGGGGGCTCCTACGAGCAGTACTTC. Protein: CASSPGTGGSYEQYF.

This clone showed up just a few times. CDR3 loop: CASSLGYSGTNTGELFF. DNA of the CDR3: TGTGCCAGCAGCTTAGGTTATAGCGGGACGAACACCGGGGAGCTGTTTTTT. The V gene is TRBV11-2, the J gene TRBJ2-2, with 8 bases identical to TRBD2. Germline lookup yields CDR1 SGHAT and CDR2 FQNNGV. V shed 1 base, J shed 0 bases, and the junction held 4 bases outside the gene matches. This CDR3 is built from 17 residues.

The chain uses TRBV7-9 and TRBJ1-1, with D perhaps matching TRBD1 (6 bases). The germline V gene encodes CDR1 SEHNR and CDR2 FQNEAQ (reference sequence). This CDR3 region has 15 residues. Between the trimmed V and J ends, which lost 5 bases and 0 bases, there was a span of 13 bases. The CDR3 loop reads CASSPTGSMNTEAFF. CDR3 in DNA: TGTGCCAGCAGCCCTACAGGGTCTATGAACACTGAAGCTTTCTTT. The full variable domain, rest sourced from reference TRBV7-9 and TRBJ1-1, is DTGVSQNPRHKITKRGQNVTFRCDPISEHNRLYWYRQTLGQGPEFLTYFQNEAQLEKSRLLSDRFSAERPKGSFSTLEIQRTEQGDSAMYLCASSPTGSMNTEAFFGQGTRLTVV.

The genes are TRBV11-3 and TRBJ1-6; D is unresolved. The V gene lost 5 bases and the J gene lost 12 bases, with 14 bases spanning the gap. CDR1 and CDR2 (germline): SGHNT, YENEEA. The CDR3 contains 13 residues. CDR3 sequence reads: CASSKRGGLPLHF. CDR3 nucleotides: TGTGCCAGCAGCAAACGAGGTGGATTACCCCTCCACTTT.

The chain is built from TRBV9 and TRBJ2-7, with 9 bases matching TRBD1. The CDR3 spans 16 residues. J was trimmed by 4 bases and V by 0 bases; bases with no gene match: 8. Germline-derived CDR1 and CDR2 are SGDLS and YYNGEE. The CDR3 DNA reads as TGTGCCAGCAGCGTAGGCGCCCCGGGACAGGGTTACGAGCAGTACTTC. Its protein product is CASSVGAPGQGYEQYF.

The rearrangement links TRBV6-6 to TRBJ1-2; TRBD1 matches at 7 bases. CDR1 and CDR2 (germline): MNHNY, SVGAGI (reference sequence). There are 14 residues in the CDR3. Unmatched junction bases numbered 4, after V lost 6 bases and J lost 0 bases. This chain's CDR3 is CASSLQGTNYGYTF. CDR3 in DNA: TGTGCCAGCAGCCTACAGGGGACTAACTATGGCTACACCTTC.

The rearrangement links TRBV6-5 to TRBJ1-6; 8 nucleotides line up with TRBD1. The CDR3 loop spans 15 amino acids. Germline CDR1 reads MNHEY; CDR2 reads SVGAGI. J gave up 9 bases and V 6 bases, and 10 bases lay outside the gene matches. The CDR3 region has the DNA TGTGCCAGCAGGCCTCCCCAGGGGGCGTCTTCACCCCTCCACTTT. This encodes CASRPPQGASSPLHF.

This chain connects TRBV5-6 to TRBJ2-7; perhaps D is TRBD1 or TRBD2 (5 bases each). Germline V gene sequence: CDR1 SGHDT, CDR2 YYEEEE. The CDR3 is 16 amino acids. Trimming removed 6 bases from V and 1 base from J, with 20 bases in between. For the CDR3, the DNA is TGTGCCAGCACCTATAACGGGGCCTCGGGGTCCTACGAGCAGTACTTC. Translated: CASTYNGASGSYEQYF.

The chain carries TRBV9 and TRBJ2-7; tentative D call: TRBD1 (7 bases). The germline V gene has CDR1 SGDLS and CDR2 YYNGEE. The CDR3 has 15 amino acids. V was clipped by 0 bases and J by 6 bases, with 16 bases between them. The CDR3 sequence: CASSVGGGGWFEQYF. CDR3 in DNA: TGTGCCAGCAGCGTAGGAGGAGGGGGCTGGTTCGAGCAGTACTTC.

The chain combines TRBV4-3 with TRBJ1-4; no firm D call. V was pared by 2 bases and J by 2 bases, with 6 bases between. Germline lookup yields CDR1 LGHNA and CDR2 YSLEER. This CDR3 comprises 14 residues. CDR3: CASSQRTTNEKLFF. The CDR3 DNA reads TGCGCCAGCAGCCAACGGACGACTAATGAAAAACTGTTTTTT.

This chain joins TRBV5-5 and TRBJ2-1; 11 nucleotides agree with TRBD2. Germline lookup yields CDR1 SGHKS and CDR2 YYEKEE (reference sequence). The length of the CDR3 is 15 residues. V was clipped by 2 bases and J by 5 bases; unmatched bases: 3. CDR3 sequence: CASSFTSGSHNEQFF. The CDR3 DNA reads TGTGCCAGCAGCTTTACTAGCGGGAGCCACAATGAGCAGTTCTTC.

This rearrangement joins TRBV6-5 to TRBJ1-2; no reliable D call. Germline V gives CDR1 MNHEY, CDR2 SVGAGI. V dropped 5 bases and J dropped 8 bases, with 15 bases sitting between them. CDR3 size: 13 residues. The CDR3 reads CASSVRADEGYTF. CDR3 nucleotides: TGTGCCAGCAGTGTCCGGGCTGATGAAGGCTACACCTTC.

The chain couples TRBV5-1 to TRBJ1-6; D not certain. The CDR3 sequence is 16 residues long. The germline V gene has CDR1 SGHRS and CDR2 YFSETQ. V dropped 0 bases and J dropped 0 bases, with 7 bases sitting between them. The CDR3 coding sequence is TGCGCCAGCAGCTTGGCCGGTAGCTCCTATAATTCACCCCTCCACTTT. It specifies CASSLAGSSYNSPLHF.

V usage is TRBV5-4 and J usage is TRBJ2-2; weak D call: TRBD1 (5 bases). The CDR3 sequence is 14 residues long. V lost 2 bases and J lost 6, with 11 bases in between. Per germline, CDR1 SGHNT and CDR2 YYREEE (reference sequence). CDR3 nucleotides: TGTGCCAGCAGCTTAGGCCAGGGTGCCGGGGAGCTGTTTTTT. It translates to CASSLGQGAGELFF.

This sequence joins TRBV10-3 and TRBJ1-2, with D maybe TRBD1 (5 bases). In germline, CDR1 is ENHRY, CDR2 SYGVKD. The ends were cut back, 6 bases at V and 1 base at J, with 18 bases in the middle. The CDR3 covers 16 residues. CDR3 DNA: TGTGCCATCAGCGGCCCGCAGGGCGGGGGTAACTATGGCTACACCTTC. This translates into CAISGPQGGGNYGYTF.

The V and J genes are TRBV6-1 and TRBJ1-6; 7 nucleotides align to TRBD1. There are 18 residues in the CDR3. Germline V lookup: CDR1 MNHNS, CDR2 SASEGT. V shed 1 base, J shed 3 bases, and the junction held 9 bases outside the gene matches. CDR3: CASSEGFGTAFYNSPLHF. In DNA, the CDR3 is TGTGCCAGCAGTGAAGGGTTCGGGACAGCCTTCTATAATTCACCCCTCCACTTT.

The CDR3 nucleotides are TGTGCCAGCAGCCCGGACAGGGTAAGGAACACTGAAGCTTTCTTT. Translation: CASSPDRVRNTEAFF. The chain employs TRBV5-4 and TRBJ1-1; 8 bases fit TRBD1. CDR3 size: 15 residues. The germline V gene encodes CDR1 SGHNT and CDR2 YYREEE (reference sequence). The trim removed 4 bases at V and 1 base at J, leaving 6 bases unmatched.

This rearrangement joins TRBV6-5 to TRBJ1-1, with D possibly TRBD1 on 5 matching bases. Deletions cut 0 bases from V and 4 bases from J, with 12 bases between. Germline CDR1 and CDR2: MNHEY and SVGAGI. CDR3 length equals 15 residues. In nucleotides, the CDR3 is TGTGCCAGCAGTTACTCGGTCCAGGGCGTCACTGAAGCTTTCTTT. It encodes CASSYSVQGVTEAFF.

J is TRBJ1-1 and V is TRBV28; possibly TRBD1 for D (6 bases). The germline V gene has CDR1 MDHEN and CDR2 SYDVKM. Deletions cut 4 bases from V and 2 bases from J, with 14 bases between. The CDR3 covers 15 residues. CDR3 amino acids: CASSWATGRNTEAFF. CDR3 bases: TGTGCCAGCAGTTGGGCAACAGGGCGAAACACTGAAGCTTTCTTT.

The rearrangement uses TRBV28 and TRBJ2-7; 11 bases are a match to TRBD1. Germline V gene sequence: CDR1 MDHEN, CDR2 SYDVKM. V shed 2 bases and J 2 bases; nucleotides not matched to a gene: 2. This CDR3 has 15 residues. CDR3 loop: CASSLGGQGAYEQYF. The CDR3 DNA follows: TGTGCCAGCAGTTTAGGGGGACAGGGGGCCTACGAGCAGTACTTC.

CDR3: CASSATSGGYEQYF. For the CDR3, the DNA is TGTGCCAGCAGTGCAACTAGCGGGGGCTACGAGCAGTACTTC. The chain combines TRBV6-1 with TRBJ2-7; 11 bases align to TRBD2. J gave up 3 bases and V 4 bases, and 2 bases lay outside the gene matches. Germline V gene lookup returns CDR1 MNHNS and CDR2 SASEGT. The CDR3 extends over 14 amino acids.

V is TRBV15 and J is TRBJ2-3; D unclear. The CDR3 contains 16 residues. The germline V and J ends were trimmed by 1 base and 0 bases, with 11 bases remaining between them. In germline, CDR1 is LNHNV, CDR2 YYDKDF (reference sequence). The CDR3 loop is CATSRGQEQSTDTQYF. The CDR3 DNA reads as TGTGCCACCAGCAGAGGTCAGGAGCAGAGCACAGATACGCAGTATTTT.

The gene calls are TRBV4-2 and TRBJ1-2, with D possibly being TRBD1 (6 bases). Deletions cut 0 bases from V and 7 bases from J, with 18 bases between. The germline CDR1 and CDR2 sequences are LGHNA and YNFKEQ. This CDR3 contains 16 residues. Here the CDR3 reads CASSQEGGASFFGYTF. CDR3 coding DNA: TGTGCCAGCAGCCAAGAGGGGGGGGCCAGTTTCTTTGGCTACACCTTC.

This chain joins TRBV12-1 and TRBJ2-2. TRBV12-1 has pseudogene status. The length of the CDR3 is 16 residues. This chain's CDR3 is CASSSQPQTNTGELFF. The CDR3 DNA sequence: TGTGCCAGCAGCTCTCAACCCCAAACGAACACCGGGGAGCTGTTTTTT.

The V call is TRBV7-3, the J call TRBJ2-1; possibly TRBD1 or TRBD2 for D (5 bases each). The CDR3 sequence is 13 residues long. Trimming pared 5 bases from V and 8 bases from J, leaving 13 bases between. Germline V lookup: CDR1 SGHTA, CDR2 FQGTGA. The chain's CDR3 is CASSASRGDEQFF. CDR3 nucleotide sequence: TGTGCCAGCAGCGCATCACGAGGGGATGAGCAGTTCTTC.

This clone was found a few times. J is TRBJ2-1 and V is TRBV6-8; 12 bases are a match to TRBD1. Per the germline V gene, CDR1 is MNHGY and CDR2 is SAAAGT. The V gene end was trimmed by 5 bases and the J gene end by 7 bases; junction bases not matched to a gene: 6. The CDR3 has 15 residues. The CDR3 DNA follows: TGTGCCAGCAGTGGTAGGGACAGGGGGCGAAATGAGCAGTTCTTC. It encodes CASSGRDRGRNEQFF.

This sequence joins TRBV5-6 and TRBJ2-1, with 8 bases identical to TRBD2. CDR3 length: 15 amino acids. Per germline, CDR1 SGHDT and CDR2 YYEEEE. After removal of 2 bases from V and 7 bases from J, the junction contained 8 bases not matched to a gene. The CDR3 DNA is TGTGCCAGCAGCTTAAACGGGGGGGCCTGGAATGAGCAGTTCTTC. Translated, it gives CASSLNGGAWNEQFF.